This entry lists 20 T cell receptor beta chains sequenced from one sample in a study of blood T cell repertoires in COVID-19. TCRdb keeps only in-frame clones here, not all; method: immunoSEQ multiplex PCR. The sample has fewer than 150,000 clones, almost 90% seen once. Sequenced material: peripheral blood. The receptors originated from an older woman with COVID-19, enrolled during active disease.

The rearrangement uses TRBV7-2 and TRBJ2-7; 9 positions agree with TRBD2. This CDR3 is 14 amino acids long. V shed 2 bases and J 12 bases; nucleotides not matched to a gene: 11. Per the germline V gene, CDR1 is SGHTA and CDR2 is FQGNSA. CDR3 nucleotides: TGTGCCAGCAGCTTACGGAGCGGGGGGCTGTATCCGTACTTC. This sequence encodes CASSLRSGGLYPYF.

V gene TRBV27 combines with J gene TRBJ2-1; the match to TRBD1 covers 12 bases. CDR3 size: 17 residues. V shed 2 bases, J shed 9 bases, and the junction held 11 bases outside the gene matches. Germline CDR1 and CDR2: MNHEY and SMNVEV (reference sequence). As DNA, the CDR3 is TGTGCCAGCAGTTTAATCGGTCCGGGACAGGGGGCTGCTGAGCAGTTCTTC. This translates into CASSLIGPGQGAAEQFF.

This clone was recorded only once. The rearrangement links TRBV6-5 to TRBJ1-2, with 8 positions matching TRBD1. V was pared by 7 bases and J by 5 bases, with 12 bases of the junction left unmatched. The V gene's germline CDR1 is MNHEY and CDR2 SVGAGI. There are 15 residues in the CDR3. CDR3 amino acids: CASTDRVRGHYGYTF. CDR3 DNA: TGTGCCAGCACAGACCGGGTCAGGGGGCATTATGGCTACACCTTC.

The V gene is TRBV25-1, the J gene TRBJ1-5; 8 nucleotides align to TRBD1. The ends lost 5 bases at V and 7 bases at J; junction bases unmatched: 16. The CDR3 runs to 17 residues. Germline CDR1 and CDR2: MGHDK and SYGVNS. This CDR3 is CASSRHFSDRERQPQHF. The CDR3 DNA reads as TGTGCCAGCAGTAGACATTTCTCGGACAGGGAGCGCCAGCCCCAGCATTTT.

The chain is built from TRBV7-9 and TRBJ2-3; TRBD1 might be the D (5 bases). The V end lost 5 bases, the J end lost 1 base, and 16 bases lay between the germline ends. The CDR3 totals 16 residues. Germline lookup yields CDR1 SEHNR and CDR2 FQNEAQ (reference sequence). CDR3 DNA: TGTGCCAGCAGCCACCTTCAACAGACAGGCACAGATACGCAGTATTTT. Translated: CASSHLQQTGTDTQYF.

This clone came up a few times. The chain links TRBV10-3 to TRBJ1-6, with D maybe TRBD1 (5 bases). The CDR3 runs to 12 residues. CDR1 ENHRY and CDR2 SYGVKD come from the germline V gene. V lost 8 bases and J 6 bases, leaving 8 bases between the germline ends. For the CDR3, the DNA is TGTGCCATCGAAGACAGTAATTCACCCCTCCACTTT. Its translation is CAIEDSNSPLHF.

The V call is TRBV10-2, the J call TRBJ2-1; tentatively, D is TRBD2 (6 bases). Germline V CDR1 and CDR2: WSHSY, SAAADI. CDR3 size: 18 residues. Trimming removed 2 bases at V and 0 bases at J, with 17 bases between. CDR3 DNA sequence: TGCGCCAGCAGTGAGACTAGCCCCAGCGTCCACTCCTACAATGAGCAGTTCTTC. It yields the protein CASSETSPSVHSYNEQFF.

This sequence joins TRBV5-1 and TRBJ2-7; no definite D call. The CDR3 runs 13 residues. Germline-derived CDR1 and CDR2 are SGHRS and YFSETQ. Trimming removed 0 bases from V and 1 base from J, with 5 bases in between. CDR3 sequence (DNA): TGCGCCAGCAGCTTGGACAGATCCTACGAGCAGTACTTC. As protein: CASSLDRSYEQYF.

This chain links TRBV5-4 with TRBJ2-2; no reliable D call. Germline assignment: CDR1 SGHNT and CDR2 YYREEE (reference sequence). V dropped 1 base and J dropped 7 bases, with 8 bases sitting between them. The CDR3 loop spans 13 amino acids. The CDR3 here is CASSLSPGGELFF. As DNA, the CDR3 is TGTGCCAGCAGCTTGAGCCCTGGCGGGGAGCTGTTTTTT.

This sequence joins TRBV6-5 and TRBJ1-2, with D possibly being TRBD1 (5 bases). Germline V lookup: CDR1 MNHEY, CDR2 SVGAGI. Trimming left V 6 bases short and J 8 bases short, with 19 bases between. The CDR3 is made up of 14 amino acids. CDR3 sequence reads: CASSLDAGYRGYTF. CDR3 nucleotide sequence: TGTGCCAGCAGCCTAGACGCAGGGTATCGAGGCTACACCTTC.

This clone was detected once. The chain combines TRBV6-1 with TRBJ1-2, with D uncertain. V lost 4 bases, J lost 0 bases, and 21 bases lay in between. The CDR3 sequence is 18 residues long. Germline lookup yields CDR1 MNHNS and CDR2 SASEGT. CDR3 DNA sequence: TGTGCCAGCAGTGCCAGAGGTGGCTATAGCATACCTAACTATGGCTACACCTTC. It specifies CASSARGGYSIPNYGYTF.

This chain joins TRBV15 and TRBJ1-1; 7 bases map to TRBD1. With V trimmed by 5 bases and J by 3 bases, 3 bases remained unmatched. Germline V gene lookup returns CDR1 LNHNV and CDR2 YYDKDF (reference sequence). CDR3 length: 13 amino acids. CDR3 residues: CATSRGQHTEAFF. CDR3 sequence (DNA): TGTGCCACCAGCCGGGGACAGCACACTGAAGCTTTCTTT.

CDR3 in DNA: TGCAGTGCTAGTGCCGGGACAGAGAAACAGCCCCAGCATTTT. It is translated as CSASAGTEKQPQHF. The chain employs TRBV20-1 and TRBJ1-5, with 7 nucleotides matching TRBD1. The CDR3 totals 14 residues. V lost 3 bases, J lost 7 bases, and 9 bases stayed unmatched. CDR1 and CDR2 (germline): DFQATT, SNEGSKA (reference sequence).

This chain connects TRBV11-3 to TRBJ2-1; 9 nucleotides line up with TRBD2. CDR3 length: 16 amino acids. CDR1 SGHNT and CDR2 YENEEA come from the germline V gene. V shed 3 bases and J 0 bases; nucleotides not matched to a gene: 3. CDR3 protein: CASSFASGVSYNEQFF. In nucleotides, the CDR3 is TGTGCCAGCAGCTTTGCTAGCGGGGTCTCCTACAATGAGCAGTTCTTC.

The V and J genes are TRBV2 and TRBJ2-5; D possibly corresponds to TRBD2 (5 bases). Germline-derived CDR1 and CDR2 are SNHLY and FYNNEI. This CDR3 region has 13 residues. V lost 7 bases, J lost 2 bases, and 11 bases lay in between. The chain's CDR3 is CASTLREQETQYF. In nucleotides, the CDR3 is TGTGCCAGCACCCTCCGGGAACAAGAGACCCAGTACTTC.

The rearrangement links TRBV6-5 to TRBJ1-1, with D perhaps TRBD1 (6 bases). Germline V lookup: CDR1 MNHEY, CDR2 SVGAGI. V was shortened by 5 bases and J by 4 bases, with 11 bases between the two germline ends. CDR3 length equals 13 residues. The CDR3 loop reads CASSRGRATEAFF. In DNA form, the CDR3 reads TGTGCCAGCAGTAGGGGGAGGGCCACTGAAGCTTTCTTT.

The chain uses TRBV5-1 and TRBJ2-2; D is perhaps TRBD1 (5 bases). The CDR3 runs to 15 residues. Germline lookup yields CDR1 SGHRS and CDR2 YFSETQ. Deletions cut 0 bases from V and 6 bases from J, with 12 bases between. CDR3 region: CASSLERQGPGELFF. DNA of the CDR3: TGCGCCAGCAGCTTGGAGAGGCAGGGTCCCGGGGAGCTGTTTTTT.

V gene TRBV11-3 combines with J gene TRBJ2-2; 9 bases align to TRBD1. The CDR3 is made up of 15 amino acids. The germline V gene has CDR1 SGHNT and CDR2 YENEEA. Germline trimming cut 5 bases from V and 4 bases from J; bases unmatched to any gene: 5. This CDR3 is CASSDGQGFTGELFF. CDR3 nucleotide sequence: TGTGCCAGCAGCGATGGACAGGGGTTCACCGGGGAGCTGTTTTTT.

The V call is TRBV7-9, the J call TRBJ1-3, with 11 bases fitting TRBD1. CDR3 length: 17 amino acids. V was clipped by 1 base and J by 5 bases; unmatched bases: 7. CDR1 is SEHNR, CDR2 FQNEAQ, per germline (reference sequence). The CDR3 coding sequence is TGTGCCAGCAGCTTAGAGACTGGACAGGGGGCGAGAAACACCATATATTTT. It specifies CASSLETGQGARNTIYF.

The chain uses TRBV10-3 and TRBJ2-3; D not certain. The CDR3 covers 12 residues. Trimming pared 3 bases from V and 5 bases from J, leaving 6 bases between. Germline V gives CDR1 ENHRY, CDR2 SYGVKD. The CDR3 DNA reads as TGTGCCATCAGTGACCTCGGAGATACGCAGTATTTT. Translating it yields CAISDLGDTQYF.